Listed below are T cell receptor beta chains from one sample, sequenced in a study of regulatory T cells in long-lasting Graves disease. Via MiXCR, TCRdb re-called the multiplex PCR reads, giving one row per CDR3 protein. This sample has 400,000 to 500,000 distinct CDR3 sequences, with about 20% found just once. Specimen: peripheral blood mononuclear cells (PBMCs), collected when the disease was refractory, from a patient treated with antithyroid drugs. The receptors here all came from a female donor with Graves disease. CDR3s leave out the opening cysteine and the closing phenylalanine or tryptophan. Expanded clones are given a class, and other clones once, few, many or no size at all.

V gene	clone size	J gene	CDR3 protein
TRBV30	NA	TRBJ1-1	AWSKDRGTEAF
TRBV3-1	few	TRBJ1-1	ASSQEGGSKAF
TRBV6-5	many	TRBJ1-1	ASSSSQSAEAF
TRBV2	many	TRBJ2-2	ASRRGQLTGELF
TRBV11-2	few	TRBJ1-1	ASSPPTGVGEAF
TRBV7-2	many	TRBJ2-5	ASSFHREETQY
TRBV6-1	many	TRBJ1-2	ASSPGGGLNYGYT
TRBV5-1	NA	TRBJ2-7	ASSLAVSTGGTSYEQY
TRBV19	few	TRBJ1-1	ASNRDRGNTEAF
TRBV9	NA	TRBJ2-2	ASSPLAYGTGELF
TRBV12-3/TRBV12-4	few	TRBJ2-5	ASTPPGLAGFKTQY
TRBV11-2	many	TRBJ2-5	ASSFPRDSEETQY
TRBV5-5	many	TRBJ2-5	ASSSRLAEYQETQY
TRBV18	many	TRBJ1-1	ASSTGRDTEAF
TRBV6-2/TRBV6-3	NA	TRBJ1-2	ASSYDQTGEIYGYT
TRBV6-2/TRBV6-3	NA	TRBJ2-3	AGRSGGGPGDTQY
TRBV12-3/TRBV12-4	NA	TRBJ2-3	ASSLATGVNLSPTDTQY
TRBV2	many	TRBJ1-2	ASSVDRVYGYT
TRBV15	NA	TRBJ1-4	ATSVGDSNSEKLF
TRBV20-1	NA	TRBJ1-2	SARVVYGYT
TRBV20-1	many	TRBJ2-5	SARAGGSQETQY
TRBV7-2	many	TRBJ2-7	ASSFGTVTYEQY
TRBV6-1	many	TRBJ1-5	ASNQDGNQPQH
TRBV7-2	NA	TRBJ2-2	ASSLVGGRTGELF
TRBV7-9	few	TRBJ1-1	ASSLDTWRNPNTEAF
TRBV6-1	many	TRBJ2-7	ASTVIGPYEQY
TRBV20-1	once	TRBJ1-1	SAREGQVNTEAF
TRBV5-4	few	TRBJ1-2	ASSPFFDGYT
TRBV7-2	many	TRBJ2-7	ASSPVIPGRNYEQY
TRBV4-3	NA	TRBJ1-5	ASSHDLGGGQPQH
TRBV7-2	many	TRBJ2-7	ASSSQRGVYEQY
TRBV9	NA	TRBJ2-1	ASSAGTVSFEQF
TRBV7-2	many	TRBJ2-5	ASSLEGGGEETQY
TRBV28	once	TRBJ2-3	ASQGSGTTDTQY
TRBV5-6	few	TRBJ2-2	ASSLKGTGDTGELF
TRBV14	few	TRBJ1-5	ASSQLRDTNQPQH
TRBV13	NA	TRBJ1-2	ASSQGRPNYGYT
TRBV20-1	many	TRBJ2-5	SARQGGETQY
TRBV5-1	NA	TRBJ2-7	ASSLAGQLYEQY
TRBV2	many	TRBJ1-5	ASSEAGWGNQPQH
TRBV7-2	many	TRBJ2-7	ASSRSGGLYEQY
TRBV7-8	many	TRBJ2-2	ASSLKTNTGELF
TRBV6-9	NA	TRBJ1-1	ASSYSGGSEAF
TRBV7-2	many	TRBJ1-4	ASSPTLGGGQPNEKLF
TRBV10-3	many	TRBJ1-6	AISESADSPLH
TRBV5-1	NA	TRBJ1-3	ASSITPGSSGNTIY
TRBV12-3/TRBV12-4	many	TRBJ1-5	ASSLQGPQH
TRBV7-9	NA	TRBJ2-1	ASSPGGLAGVSSYNEQF
TRBV12-3/TRBV12-4	many	TRBJ1-1	ASRESTALRFAF
TRBV15	few	TRBJ2-7	ATSRDRSLEQY
TRBV5-6	many	TRBJ1-3	ASSLERDREY